Listed here are 4 T cell receptor beta chains from one sample, sequenced in a study of human T cells and chemical hapten exposure. The time point denotes: patch test 3, about 24 weeks after DPC sensitization. Stated treatment: therapeutic diphenylcyclopropenone sensitization with weekly scalp DPC. TCRdb re-called the RACE reads through MiXCR, storing one row per CDR3 protein. The data contain about 30,000 distinct CDR3 sequences, 5.5% to 6.5% of them singletons. This specimen consisted of whole blood, obtained in connection with sensitization to the hapten diphenylcyclopropenone (DPC). The receptors stem from a man younger than 45 with alopecia areata. Some clones in this sample may be carry-over from other donors' samples.

In the case of this clonotype: This may stem from a read error, because a much larger clone lies one nucleotide away. A read error is likely, as this CDR3 ends without the conserved phenylalanine or tryptophan. V gene TRBV25-1 combines with J gene TRBJ1-5; D is unresolved. Germline CDR1 MGHDK, CDR2 SYGVNS. There are 14 residues in the CDR3. The V gene lost 3 bases and the J gene lost 0 bases, with 6 bases spanning the gap. Here the CDR3 DNA reads TGTGCCAGCAGTGAGGGGTATAGCAATCAGCCCCAGCATTTG. This gives the protein CASSEGYSNQPQHL.

This clonotype showed up many times. The V call is TRBV29-1, the J call TRBJ1-4; unclear D gene. Trimming stripped 4 bases from V and 4 bases from J, with 7 bases between. The CDR3 covers 12 residues. CDR1 SQVTM and CDR2 ANQGSEA come from the germline V gene. CDR3 protein: CSVGHLNEKLFF. In DNA form, the CDR3 reads TGCAGCGTTGGGCACCTTAATGAAAAACTGTTTTTT.

There are many counts of this clonotype. The V call is TRBV10-3, the J call TRBJ2-1; D possibly matches TRBD1 or TRBD2 (6 bases each). Trimming stripped 0 bases from V and 5 bases from J, with 11 bases between. Looked up from germline, CDR1 is ENHRY and CDR2 is SYGVKD. This CDR3 is built from 15 residues. The CDR3 region is CAISESGRGDNEQFF. DNA of the CDR3: TGTGCCATCAGTGAGTCCGGAAGGGGGGACAATGAGCAGTTCTTC.

This clonotype was observed at least ten times. The chain carries TRBV7-2 and TRBJ1-6; D not certain. Germline CDR1 is SGHTA and CDR2 is FQGNSA. The CDR3 contains 15 residues. V lost 0 bases, J lost 9 bases, and 12 bases lay in between. CDR3 coding DNA: TGTGCCAGCAGCTTAGCTGTCAGGTCCGGTTCACCCCTCCACTTT. Residues: CASSLAVRSGSPLHF. The full variable domain, its missing parts supplied by reference TRBV7-2 and TRBJ1-6, is GAGVSQSPSNKVTEKGKDVELRCDPISGHTALYWYRQSLGQGLEFLIYFQGNSAPDKSGLPSDRFSAERTGGSVSTLTIQRTQQEDSAVYLCASSLAVRSGSPLHFGNGTRLTVT.